Below, 24 T cell receptor beta chains from the same sample are listed, as sequenced in a study of control samples from healthy donors and cancer patients (dated by TCRdb to the early 2020s). Library prep was done by the immunoSEQ multiplex PCR assay. As stored in TCRdb, this immuneACCESS dataset retains in-frame rearrangements with V and J assigned. A fraction of the clones does not appear; measured against another copy, unresolved V genes explain less than half of the discrepancy, and the remainder lacks a known reason. The sample table shows 75,000 to 90,000 clones, and about 89% are seen once. The ten largest make up around 20% of the sample. The sample consisted of blood. These receptors all come from a man younger than 45 in good health.

The rearrangement uses TRBV2 and TRBJ1-6; no clear D gene. Trimming removed 0 bases from V and 6 bases from J, with 12 bases in between. CDR1 is SNHLY, CDR2 FYNNEI, per germline. The CDR3 loop spans 16 amino acids. The CDR3 sequence: CASSEAGPFGNSPLHF. CDR3 sequence (DNA): TGTGCCAGCAGTGAAGCAGGGCCCTTTGGTAATTCACCCCTCCACTTT.

V is TRBV19 and J is TRBJ1-2; 7 bases align to TRBD1. The germline gives CDR1 LNHDA, CDR2 SQIVND (reference sequence). The CDR3 runs 12 residues. Trimming at V came to 4 bases and at J to 7 bases, leaving 3 bases not matched to a gene. CDR3 in DNA: TGTGCCAGTAGTAGTCCAGGGGGTGGCTACACCTTC. This codes for CASSSPGGGYTF. The full variable domain, with the rest looked up from reference TRBV19 and TRBJ1-2, is DGGITQSPKYLFRKEGQNVTLSCEQNLNHDAMYWYRQDPGQGLRLIYYSQIVNDFQKGDIAEGYSVSREKKESFPLTVTSAQKNPTAFYLCASSSPGGGYTFGSGTRLTVV.

The chain couples TRBV11-2 to TRBJ2-5; TRBD2 matches at 9 bases. The V segment lost 6 bases and the J segment 3 bases; nucleotides outside the gene matches: 11. The CDR3 has 16 amino acids. Looked up from germline, CDR1 is SGHAT and CDR2 is FQNNGV. The chain's CDR3 is CASSREGASGEETQYF. CDR3 in DNA: TGTGCCAGCAGTAGAGAGGGGGCTAGCGGGGAAGAGACCCAGTACTTC.

The rearrangement uses TRBV11-2 and TRBJ1-2, with D uncertain. CDR1 and CDR2 from the germline V gene are SGHAT and FQNNGV. Trimming stripped 3 bases from V and 5 bases from J, with 7 bases between. The CDR3 totals 12 residues. The CDR3 DNA is TGTGCCAGCAGCTTTGATGGTTATGGCTACACCTTC. This translates into CASSFDGYGYTF.

This chain connects TRBV6-2 or TRBV6-3 to TRBJ2-3, with TRBD2 identical over 8 bases. The J segment lost 7 bases and the V segment lost 0 bases, leaving 15 bases of the junction unmatched. CDR1 is MNHEY and CDR2 is SVGEGT in the germline V gene. There are 18 residues in the CDR3. In DNA, the CDR3 is TGTGCCAGCAGTTACTCACGTTCCTCAGCGGGAGCCACGCATACGCAGTATTTT. Protein product: CASSYSRSSAGATHTQYF.

This clone has a single count. The chain joins TRBV6-5 to TRBJ1-2; perhaps TRBD1 as D (6 bases). The CDR3 runs to 13 residues. Deletions cut 6 bases from V and 5 bases from J, with 13 bases between. Per germline, CDR1 MNHEY and CDR2 SVGAGI. CDR3 bases: TGTGCCAGCAGCCCCGGGACAAAGTATGGCTACACCTTC. Amino acids: CASSPGTKYGYTF.

The chain carries TRBV2 and TRBJ1-2; 7 positions agree with TRBD1. With 9 bases clipped from V and 3 bases from J, the junction kept 10 bases outside the gene matches. The CDR3 totals 14 residues. CDR1 and CDR2 from the germline V gene are SNHLY and FYNNEI. The DNA of the CDR3 is TGTGCCAGGACGACAGGGAAAGATTACTATGGCTACACCTTC. Translation gives CARTTGKDYYGYTF.

The J gene is TRBJ2-2, the V gene TRBV5-6; the D gene could be TRBD1 or TRBD2 (5 bases each). Germline V gene lookup returns CDR1 SGHDT and CDR2 YYEEEE. The CDR3 loop spans 15 amino acids. V shed 2 bases and J shed 4 bases, with 12 bases lying between them. The chain's CDR3 is CASSFRDAGTGELFF. The CDR3 coding sequence is TGTGCCAGCAGCTTCAGGGATGCGGGCACCGGGGAGCTGTTTTTT.

V and J are TRBV19 and TRBJ2-2, with TRBD1 matching over 10 bases. The CDR3 length is 16 residues. V shed 7 bases, J shed 4 bases, and the junction held 9 bases outside the gene matches. CDR1 is LNHDA and CDR2 is SQIVND in the germline V gene (reference sequence). CDR3 region: CASNSPRDRGTGELFF. The CDR3, as DNA: TGTGCCAGTAACTCCCCGAGGGACAGGGGCACCGGGGAGCTGTTTTTT.

The gene calls are TRBV2 and TRBJ2-5; 8 bases align to TRBD1. The V gene's germline CDR1 is SNHLY and CDR2 FYNNEI. The V gene end was trimmed by 6 bases and the J gene end by 4 bases; junction bases not matched to a gene: 10. The CDR3 covers 15 residues. DNA for the CDR3: TGTGCCAGCAGCTGGACAGGGCATGTGGCAGAGACCCAGTACTTC. It encodes CASSWTGHVAETQYF.

The rearrangement joins TRBV19 to TRBJ1-5, with D hard to call. Germline-derived CDR1 and CDR2 are LNHDA and SQIVND (reference sequence). CDR3 length equals 14 residues. V was shortened by 7 bases and J by 4 bases, with 14 bases between the two germline ends. CDR3 sequence: CASTDPYANQPQHF. For the CDR3, the DNA is TGTGCCAGTACGGACCCTTACGCGAATCAGCCCCAGCATTTT.

The chain combines TRBV4-1 with TRBJ2-3, with D maybe TRBD1 (5 bases). The CDR3 length is 15 residues. Germline V gene lookup returns CDR1 MGHRA and CDR2 YSYEKL. Trimming cost V 1 base and J 11 bases, with 19 bases left between them. CDR3 loop: CASSQGAQTDVWQYF. The CDR3 nucleotides read TGCGCCAGCAGCCAAGGGGCCCAGACAGACGTCTGGCAGTATTTT.

J is TRBJ2-1 and V is TRBV5-1; 11 nucleotides agree with TRBD2. The CDR3 loop spans 20 amino acids. CDR1 and CDR2 (germline): SGHRS, YFSETQ. With V trimmed by 0 bases and J by 5 bases, 16 bases remained unmatched. The chain's CDR3 is CASSLVGAGMTSGVNNEQFF. CDR3 DNA sequence: TGCGCCAGCAGCTTGGTGGGGGCAGGGATGACTAGCGGGGTAAACAATGAGCAGTTCTTC.

The chain links TRBV2 to TRBJ1-1; the D is unclear. The V end lost 6 bases, the J end lost 2 bases, and 13 bases lay between the germline ends. The CDR3 is 14 amino acids. From germline, CDR1 is SNHLY and CDR2 FYNNEI. CDR3 DNA: TGTGCCAGCAGGAAGACTGAAATCAACACTGAAGCTTTCTTT. It encodes CASRKTEINTEAFF.

The V and J genes are TRBV28 and TRBJ1-5; 8 bases are a match to TRBD1. V lost 2 bases, J lost 0 bases, and 6 bases stayed unmatched. CDR1 MDHEN and CDR2 SYDVKM come from the germline V gene. The CDR3 sequence is 17 residues long. Written as DNA, the CDR3 is TGTGCCAGCAGTTTAAGACAGGGGCGGATTAGCAATCAGCCCCAGCATTTT. Its translation: CASSLRQGRISNQPQHF.

The chain carries TRBV6-5 and TRBJ2-5; D possibly uses TRBD1 or TRBD2 (5 bases each). CDR1 MNHEY and CDR2 SVGAGI come from the germline V gene. The CDR3 is 16 residues long. Between the trimmed V and J ends, which lost 2 bases and 0 bases, there was a span of 13 bases. For the CDR3, the DNA is TGTGCCAGCAGTTACGCCAGGGACGAGTACCAAGAGACCCAGTACTTC. It specifies CASSYARDEYQETQYF.

This chain connects TRBV27 to TRBJ1-1; TRBD1 is a possible D gene (6 bases). V was shortened by 6 bases and J by 1 base, with 24 bases between the two germline ends. The V gene's germline CDR1 is MNHEY and CDR2 SMNVEV (reference sequence). The CDR3 runs 18 residues. Here the CDR3 DNA reads TGTGCCAGCAGCAGAGGGGGGCAGGGGATTATTAGGAACACTGAAGCTTTCTTT. Amino acids: CASSRGGQGIIRNTEAFF.

The chain carries TRBV18 and TRBJ1-3; D is unclear. Trimming shortened V by 8 bases and J by 0 bases, and 14 bases separated the two germline ends. The CDR3 has 15 amino acids. Germline CDR1 reads KGHSH; CDR2 reads LQKENI. CDR3 in amino acids: CASAVGQDSGNTIYF. CDR3 nucleotides: TGTGCCAGCGCTGTAGGGCAGGACTCTGGAAACACCATATATTTT.

This clone appeared a few times. J is TRBJ1-6 and V is TRBV19; TRBD1 matches at 9 bases. The length of the CDR3 is 16 residues. The V segment lost 6 bases and the J segment 0 bases; nucleotides outside the gene matches: 3. Germline V gene lookup returns CDR1 LNHDA and CDR2 SQIVND (reference sequence). As DNA, the CDR3 is TGTGCCAGTAGCCAACAGGGGGCCTCCTATAATTCACCCCTCCACTTT. Its protein is CASSQQGASYNSPLHF.

This chain links TRBV19 with TRBJ2-5; TRBD1 matches 7 bases. With 6 bases clipped from V and 0 bases from J, the junction kept 7 bases outside the gene matches. Germline CDR1 reads LNHDA; CDR2 reads SQIVND (reference sequence). This CDR3 region has 15 residues. The CDR3 here is CASRTGQQNQETQYF. DNA of the CDR3: TGTGCCAGTAGAACGGGACAGCAGAACCAAGAGACCCAGTACTTC.

The chain employs TRBV7-2 and TRBJ1-6; TRBD1 might be the D (5 bases). This CDR3 spans 16 amino acids. The V gene's germline CDR1 is SGHTA and CDR2 FQGNSA. Trimming removed 1 base from V and 7 bases from J, with 14 bases in between. The CDR3 DNA reads as TGTGCCAGCAGCTTAGGAGGGGCAGGGAGGAATTCACCCCTCCACTTT. Its translation is CASSLGGAGRNSPLHF.

The chain couples TRBV5-1 to TRBJ1-4; perhaps TRBD1 as D (6 bases). Germline V CDR1 and CDR2: SGHRS, YFSETQ. Trimming left V 4 bases short and J 2 bases short, with 27 bases between. The CDR3 consists of 20 residues. CDR3 residues: CASSPAILGGAESTNEKLFF. CDR3 sequence (DNA): TGCGCCAGCAGCCCGGCTATCCTTGGGGGGGCCGAGAGCACTAATGAAAAACTGTTTTTT.

V and J are TRBV9 and TRBJ1-1; tentatively, D is TRBD1 (5 bases). Germline V CDR1 and CDR2: SGDLS, YYNGEE. Trimming took 8 bases from V and 2 from J, leaving 7 bases between them. This CDR3 is 11 amino acids long. The CDR3, as DNA: TGTGCCAGTGGGGGAAACACTGAAGCTTTCTTT. Translation: CASGGNTEAFF.

The chain joins TRBV6-5 to TRBJ1-1; the D is unclear. V was cut by 10 bases and J by 5 bases, with 11 bases left in between. Germline lookup yields CDR1 MNHEY and CDR2 SVGAGI. The CDR3 sequence is 11 residues long. CDR3 region: CATTVGTEAFF. CDR3 DNA sequence: TGTGCCACCACAGTTGGGACTGAAGCTTTCTTT.